Given below is one T cell receptor (beta chain) in context. This clone has just one count. The antigen this receptor binds is unknown. It has no much larger one-base neighbor in the sample; base qualities were not kept. Enrolling through a virtual design, the prospective study's participants ranged in age from roughly 18 to 90 years and lived across roughly 23 United States geographic areas. Cohort assignment in the prospective study relied on participant-reported clinical history from a screening survey and a study questionnaire. Mobile phlebotomists in the prospective study collected whole blood, serum and a nasopharyngeal or oropharyngeal swab from every participant. Participants in the prospective study had the option to provide additional blood draws and questionnaires over a 2-month period. Before DNA extraction, prospective study blood samples were shipped either frozen or at room temperature.

The immunoSEQ Assay, a bias-controlled multiplex PCR, was used to amplify TCRbeta CDR3 regions from genomic DNA. Regarding the original processing steps: The number of nucleated cells in each sample was estimated by amplification of reference gene primers within the assay. To quantify the absolute abundance of each unique TCRbeta CDR3 rearrangement, sequence reads were collapsed and filtered. Productive Simpson clonality was computed per sample as the square root of Simpson's diversity index over productive rearrangements. TCRdb took over this immuneACCESS table, retaining in-frame rearrangements with V and J assigned. Such tables are incomplete; in checked studies, under half of the missing clones stem from an unresolved V gene, and the remainder is unexplained. V and J calls and clone size are as listed in that table; D and trimming were resolved from the DNA. This sample holds approximately 210,000 clones; around 84% were observed only once. The ten largest clones take up about 4.5% of the sample.

This sample is drawn from a study of blood T cell repertoires in COVID-19 (dated by TCRdb to between 2020 and 2021). Looking at the study overall: Samples from collaborators originated in the United States, Italy and Spain and spanned both the acute and convalescent phases of COVID-19. Where available, HLA class I and class II types were taken from metadata supplied by the sample provider and were not determined by assay-based typing. The dataset comprised deeply sampled blood TCRbeta repertoires from subjects exposed to, actively infected with, or recovered from COVID-19. The material from the prospective study consisted of cDNA or gDNA derived from T cells, B-cell-depleted T cells, or PBMCs. A freely available public database, intended as a resource for researchers studying the immune response to SARS-CoV-2, is where the repertoires were released. Samples were obtained from the ongoing ImmuneRACE study (first 160 participants) and from about 1,300 subjects provided by 6 global collaborators. Nearly every sample came with metadata listing a de-identified subject ID, COVID-19 status, age in years and sex. The full study reports these points: How much clinical and demographic metadata was included differed by source and by participant, and the metadata was provided uncurated.

The specimen was PBMCs or T cells enriched from blood (not recorded which). This sequence originates from a man aged 25-40 years with acute COVID-19.

Here is the DNA: TGCAGCGTTGAAGGGGGCGCGAACTCACCCCTCCACTTT. Translated, it reads CSVEGGANSPLHF. The chain was built from TRBV29-1 and TRBJ1-6, and possibly TRBD1, on 5 matching bases. CDR1 and CDR2 are drawn from the germline V gene: SQVTM, ANQGSEA. Between the V and J ends, shortened by 1 base and 10 bases respectively, the junction contains 11 bases. The CDR3 sequence holds 13 residues, the cysteine and phenylalanine included. The DNA shown is the 39-base CDR3, in frame from base 1.